This T cell receptor (beta chain) was sequenced during a study of blood T cell repertoires in COVID-19. Study-level information: COVID-19 samples collected from the United States, Italy and Spain covered acute and convalescent phases. Sources were T cells, B-cell-depleted T cells, or PBMCs; the material itself was cDNA or gDNA.

Trimming stripped 6 bases from V and 5 bases from J, with 8 bases between. Germline CDR1 and CDR2: MDHEN and SYDVKM. The CDR3 has 13 amino acids. Repertoires were generated with immunoSEQ multiplex PCR, while TCRdb's copy carries only in-frame clones and drops some. The table has about 120,000 clones, 85% seen once; the top ten hold 11%. Sequencing was carried out using peripheral blood. The chain carries TRBV28 and TRBJ1-6; the D gene is possibly TRBD1 (5 bases). The receptor comes from a man at least 80 years old with acute or convalescent COVID-19. The CDR3 loop reads CASRGRDNSPLHF. CDR3 nucleotides: TGTGCCAGCAGGGGCAGGGATAATTCACCCCTCCACTTT.